These T cell receptor beta chains were read from a single sample in a study of response to subunit inactivated influenza vaccine. From the RT-PCR reads, TCRdb called clonotypes with MiXCR, one entry per CDR3 protein. The sample shows almost 250,000 distinct CDR3 sequences, more than 10% of them seen only once. Sequenced material: non-naive T cells sorted from PBMCs, taken 14 to 15 days before vaccination. The receptors derive from a man aged 45 to 65 who received an inactivated influenza vaccine. Both conserved end residues are part of each CDR3. The order of the fields is V gene, CDR3 protein.

V: TRBV28; CDR3: CASSLAYQPQHF
V: TRBV7-2; CDR3: CASSLSGRAGEQYF
V: TRBV7-2; CDR3: CASSSGAGGWSTQYF
V: TRBV6-2/TRBV6-3; CDR3: CASRPPLGGLPNTEAFF
V: TRBV3-1; CDR3: CASSRDVNEKLFF
V: TRBV20-1; CDR3: CSATLGGFGPLHF
V: TRBV6-5; CDR3: CASSYNGGQETQYF
V: TRBV4-2; CDR3: CASSQELRPTGANVLTF
V: TRBV27; CDR3: CASSLTARYRGSYEQYF
V: TRBV7-9; CDR3: CASSLGSLSISDTQYF
V: TRBV7-8; CDR3: CASSLAPGLATRGEQFF
V: TRBV7-2; CDR3: CASSLLRNSGGGETQYF
V: TRBV20-1; CDR3: CSARDASGITTDTQYF
V: TRBV11-1; CDR3: CASSPSLLQGWGNQPQHF
V: TRBV6-2/TRBV6-3; CDR3: CASSYSSGDFYNEQFF
V: TRBV5-5; CDR3: CASSLGQGFEQYF
V: TRBV27; CDR3: CASSLVLSGSSYNEQFF
V: TRBV7-2; CDR3: CASSPQPQGGNQPQHF
V: TRBV10-3; CDR3: CAISEWRDGYEQYF
V: TRBV5-5; CDR3: CASSPGAVAKNIQYF
V: TRBV10-3; CDR3: CAISENGQGFNQFF
V: TRBV12-3/TRBV12-4; CDR3: CASSNRVITGELFF
V: TRBV4-2; CDR3: CASSLGTADGYTF
V: TRBV7-2; CDR3: CASSPRGNPPNEQFF
V: TRBV7-2; CDR3: CASSSWAQSTDTQYF
V: TRBV6-1; CDR3: CASSTTGGQGYTF
V: TRBV18; CDR3: CASSPSRVDYEQYF
V: TRBV28; CDR3: CASSLPGASTDTQYF
V: TRBV28; CDR3: CASSSLGRGAYEQYF
V: TRBV20-1; CDR3: CSAVAGGKSYEQYF
V: TRBV6-2/TRBV6-3; CDR3: CASRGLAGTYEQYF
V: TRBV5-8; CDR3: CASSFSLQGRRYEQYF
V: TRBV19; CDR3: CASSQQQGTTEAFF
V: TRBV27; CDR3: CASSLSASLGDTQYF
V: TRBV7-2; CDR3: CASSLSGVGQPQHF
V: TRBV20-1; CDR3: CSAQDRKTGGNQPQHF
V: TRBV12-3/TRBV12-4; CDR3: CASSFRTSGGAVEQFF
V: TRBV4-1; CDR3: CASSHVIGGSSYNEQFF
V: TRBV20-1; CDR3: CSARDGTSHQETQYF
V: TRBV5-8; CDR3: CASSKQEIAKNIQYF
V: TRBV5-1; CDR3: CASSPGQGALPTGELFF
V: TRBV11-2; CDR3: CASSLRGAGGIEAFF
V: TRBV7-8; CDR3: CASSLRDRAGTEAFF
V: TRBV4-3; CDR3: CASSLGAWDQPQHF
V: TRBV9; CDR3: CASSVGGMNNEQFF
V: TRBV3-1; CDR3: CASSQVPNTGELFF
V: TRBV24-1; CDR3: CATSDWTSGRAGELFF
V: TRBV5-6; CDR3: CASSYGTANEQFF
V: TRBV9; CDR3: CASSVRATVPRNEQFF
V: TRBV28; CDR3: CASSSGTGVRETQYF
V: TRBV7-2; CDR3: CASSPSGGRRDTQYF
V: TRBV12-3/TRBV12-4; CDR3: CASSLRQGGDPGEAFF
V: TRBV28; CDR3: CASSLGRTALMGRTQYF
V: TRBV20-1; CDR3: CSAMGGGGAYTGELFF
V: TRBV7-8; CDR3: CASSPMGAEKLFF